This T cell receptor (beta chain) was sequenced for a study of shared clonotypes between healthy human individuals. Broader study findings: For sorted subsets, rarefaction showed incomplete sequencing despite large depth.

Genomic DNA from each subset was divided evenly over several immunoSEQ plates. The table came from immunoSEQ multiplex PCR; TCRdb's copy has only in-frame clones and leaves some out. The sample lists about 2.3 million clones; around 90% were seen once. As for this clone: Antigen unknown. The identical CDR3 is also encoded by other nucleotide sequences in the sample.

CD45RA-negative memory and CD45RA+ naive subsets were split from the CD4+ cells. This clonotype was sampled from a man between 18 and 29 years old in good health. Some clones in this sample may be carry-over from other donors' samples. What was sequenced was naive CD4+ T cells from PBMCs. Noted subset: CD45RA+ positively selected.

The CDR3 nucleotides are TGTGCCAGCAGCCCGACTAGCGGTCCCTACAATGAGCAGTTCTTC. Translation: CASSPTSGPYNEQFF. The chain combines TRBV5-4 with TRBJ2-1; 9 bases match TRBD2. Germline V CDR1 and CDR2: SGHNT, YYREEE (reference sequence). CDR3 length: 15 residues. J gave up 2 bases and V 4 bases, and 4 bases lay outside the gene matches.